The 17 T cell receptor beta chains reported below all come from one sample, sequenced in a study of cytomegalovirus exposure and HLA in healthy donors. 13 Jbeta primers and 60 Vbeta primers were used for the PCR. The protocol was immunoSEQ multiplex PCR, while the TCRdb copy is restricted to in-frame clones and leaves out a portion. The sample holds 90,000 to 100,000 clones, around four fifths seen once. Sequenced material: PBMCs. These TCRs come from a woman aged 40 to 50 in good health and CMV-seronegative.

The rearrangement joins TRBV19 to TRBJ1-2; possible D gene TRBD1, 6 bases. Germline assignment: CDR1 LNHDA and CDR2 SQIVND (reference sequence). The CDR3 has 15 residues. V was cut by 5 bases and J by 7 bases, with 20 bases left in between. In DNA form, the CDR3 reads TGTGCCAGTAGTCCCACTCAGGGGTATCGGCGTGGCTACACCTTC. Translation gives CASSPTQGYRRGYTF. Based on the CDR3 plus reference TRBV19 and TRBJ1-2, the full variable domain is DGGITQSPKYLFRKEGQNVTLSCEQNLNHDAMYWYRQDPGQGLRLIYYSQIVNDFQKGDIAEGYSVSREKKESFPLTVTSAQKNPTAFYLCASSPTQGYRRGYTFGSGTRLTVV.

This clone appeared a single time. This chain uses TRBV7-8 with TRBJ1-2; tentative D call: TRBD1 (5 bases). This CDR3 contains 14 residues. CDR1 and CDR2 (germline): SGHVS, FQNEAQ. The V and J ends lost 5 bases and 5 bases respectively, with 15 bases between them. The CDR3 region has the DNA TGTGCCAGCAGCCGAAGTGGGGCGTCGTATGGCTACACCTTC. This gives the protein CASSRSGASYGYTF.

This clone was seen more than once but under ten times. The chain employs TRBV29-1 and TRBJ1-2; TRBD1 matches 7 bases. Germline assignment: CDR1 SQVTM and CDR2 ANQGSEA. Trimming took 6 bases from V and 3 from J; bases not matched to a gene: 4. CDR3 size: 12 residues. The CDR3 region has the DNA TGCAGCGTCGCGACAGGGTACTATGGCTACACCTTC. Residues: CSVATGYYGYTF. The full variable domain, with the rest looked up from reference TRBV29-1 and TRBJ1-2, is SAVISQKPSRDICQRGTSLTIQCQVDSQVTMMFWYRQQPGQSLTLIATANQGSEATYESGFVIDKFPISRPNLTFSTLTVSNMSPEDSSIYLCSVATGYYGYTFGSGTRLTVV.

The chain recombines TRBV18 with TRBJ2-7, with a tentative D call TRBD2 (7 bases). The CDR3 spans 14 residues. Trimming removed 6 bases at V and 0 bases at J, with 12 bases between. Germline V gene lookup returns CDR1 KGHSH and CDR2 LQKENI. As DNA, the CDR3 is TGTGCCAGCTCCAGGGGCGGGAGCTCCTACGAGCAGTACTTC. Protein sequence: CASSRGGSSYEQYF.

By frequency in the sample, this clone is medium-sized (0.01 to 0.1%). The CDR3 spells CASTRGTSPLHF. The CDR3 bases are TGTGCCAGCACCCGGGGAACTTCACCCCTCCACTTT. The chain joins TRBV27 to TRBJ1-6, with D uncertain. CDR1 is MNHEY, CDR2 SMNVEV, per germline (reference sequence). Trimming left V 7 bases short and J 9 bases short, with 10 bases between. The CDR3 is 12 residues long.

The CDR3 coding sequence is TGTGCCATCAGTGCCTCCCGACAGGGGACTAATGAAAAACTGTTTTTT. Its protein is CAISASRQGTNEKLFF. The gene calls are TRBV10-3 and TRBJ1-4; 8 positions match TRBD1. Germline V gene sequence: CDR1 ENHRY, CDR2 SYGVKD. This CDR3 is built from 16 residues. J gave up 2 bases and V 4 bases, and 6 bases lay outside the gene matches.

This clone has more than one count but fewer than ten. V is TRBV5-1 and J is TRBJ2-7; possibly TRBD1 for D (6 bases). The CDR3 contains 14 residues. The germline V gene encodes CDR1 SGHRS and CDR2 YFSETQ. The ends were cut back, 2 bases at V and 4 bases at J, with 13 bases in the middle. The CDR3, as DNA: TGCGCCAGCAGCTTAGCGGACAGAAAATACGAGCAGTACTTC. Translation: CASSLADRKYEQYF.

This chain links TRBV6-5 with TRBJ1-4, with 11 bases fitting TRBD1. CDR3 length equals 14 residues. The V and J ends lost 6 bases and 8 bases, in that order; junction bases with no gene match: 5. Germline lookup yields CDR1 MNHEY and CDR2 SVGAGI. CDR3 residues: CASRSGQGGEKLFF. The CDR3 DNA is TGTGCCAGCAGATCGGGACAGGGGGGCGAAAAACTGTTTTTT.

This clone was detected only a few times. The V call is TRBV5-4, the J call TRBJ1-5; the D gene is possibly TRBD1 (5 bases). The germline V and J ends were trimmed by 3 bases and 5 bases, with 9 bases remaining between them. The CDR3 is made up of 13 amino acids. Germline V gene lookup returns CDR1 SGHNT and CDR2 YYREEE (reference sequence). The CDR3, as DNA: TGTGCCAGCAGCTATGGAGGGGATCAGCCCCAGCATTTT. It translates to CASSYGGDQPQHF.

The chain is built from TRBV6-6 and TRBJ2-7; 9 nucleotides agree with TRBD2. J gave up 8 bases and V 3 bases, and 11 bases lay outside the gene matches. Looked up from germline, CDR1 is MNHNY and CDR2 is SVGAGI (reference sequence). The CDR3 totals 15 residues. In DNA, the CDR3 is TGTGCCAGCAGTTATGGGGCGGGAGGGCTTGCCAAGCAGTACTTC. It translates to CASSYGAGGLAKQYF.

The V gene is TRBV28, the J gene TRBJ1-2, with TRBD1 matching 9 bases. Per germline, CDR1 MDHEN and CDR2 SYDVKM. CDR3 length: 16 residues. Trimming took 3 bases from V and 4 from J; bases not matched to a gene: 9. The CDR3 is CASSFIGQGYVYGYTF. DNA for the CDR3: TGTGCCAGCAGTTTTATAGGACAGGGGTATGTCTATGGCTACACCTTC.

In its sample, this clone was seen a few times. The gene calls are TRBV5-1 and TRBJ2-2, with D maybe TRBD2 (6 bases). The length of the CDR3 is 14 residues. V dropped 5 bases and J dropped 5 bases, with 13 bases sitting between them. Germline V gene data show CDR1 as SGHRS and CDR2 as YFSETQ. In nucleotides, the CDR3 is TGCGCCAGCAGTGAGGCAGGAGGGACCGGGGAGCTGTTTTTT. It translates to CASSEAGGTGELFF.

V and J are TRBV5-1 and TRBJ1-5; 8 positions agree with TRBD1. Trimming cost V 0 bases and J 2 bases; bases outside gene matches: 7. The CDR3 totals 17 residues. CDR1 SGHRS and CDR2 YFSETQ come from the germline V gene. The CDR3 coding sequence is TGCGCCAGCAGCTTGGGACAGGGGAATTTGGGCAATCAGCCCCAGCATTTT. Translation gives CASSLGQGNLGNQPQHF.

The V and J genes are TRBV5-1 and TRBJ2-5; TRBD2 aligns across 7 bases. Germline values: CDR1 SGHRS, CDR2 YFSETQ. The trim removed 0 bases at V and 2 bases at J, leaving 4 bases unmatched. The CDR3 spans 15 residues. The CDR3 loop is CASSLAAGNQETQYF. CDR3 nucleotides: TGCGCCAGCAGCTTGGCAGCGGGAAATCAAGAGACCCAGTACTTC.

The chain joins TRBV7-2 to TRBJ1-2; 11 nucleotides line up with TRBD1. Germline-derived CDR1 and CDR2 are SGHTA and FQGNSA. The junction had 6 bases not matched to a gene; V was cut back by 3 bases and J by 6 bases. The CDR3 covers 15 residues. The CDR3 sequence is CASSFTGTGGHGYTF. DNA of the CDR3: TGTGCCAGCAGCTTTACCGGGACAGGGGGTCATGGCTACACCTTC.

This chain connects TRBV27 to TRBJ1-2; TRBD1 aligns across 11 bases. Per the germline V gene, CDR1 is MNHEY and CDR2 is SMNVEV (reference sequence). The length of the CDR3 is 18 residues. V lost 0 bases and J lost 4; bases outside the gene matches: 10. CDR3 region: CASSLSWTGGANTYGYTF. The DNA for the CDR3 is TGTGCCAGCAGTTTATCCTGGACAGGGGGCGCAAATACCTATGGCTACACCTTC.

The chain is built from TRBV6-1 and TRBJ2-1; the D gene is possibly TRBD2 (5 bases). This CDR3 contains 17 residues. Germline V gene sequence: CDR1 MNHNS, CDR2 SASEGT. The ends were cut back, 2 bases at V and 2 bases at J, with 16 bases in the middle. CDR3 bases: TGTGCCAGCAGTGAAACCCGAAGAGGGAGTGCCTACAATGAGCAGTTCTTC. It specifies CASSETRRGSAYNEQFF.